These T cell receptor beta chains were read from a single sample in a study of monozygotic twins with cystic fibrosis. Repertoires were generated with immunoSEQ multiplex PCR, while TCRdb's copy carries only in-frame clones and drops some. This sample has approximately 23,000 clones, with approximately 90% found just once. Sequenced material: blood. All receptors derive from a woman aged 25 to 39 with cystic fibrosis. CDR3s include the opening cysteine and the closing phenylalanine or tryptophan. D genes are given only for firm matches. Size is stated for part of the rows, as once, few or many counts, or as a class when the clone is expanded.

>TRBJ2-7|-|-|15|TRBV4-3
CASSQDQWSSYEQYF
TGCGCCAGCAGCCAAGATCAGTGGAGCTCCTACGAGCAGTACTTC
>TRBJ2-1|-|-|11|TRBV2
CASTYYNEQFF
TGTGCCAGCACCTACTACAATGAGCAGTTCTTC
>TRBJ2-1|TRBD1|-|15|TRBV5-8
CASSLAGTEYNEQFF
TGTGCCAGCAGCTTGGCGGGGACAGAATACAATGAGCAGTTCTTC
>TRBJ2-1|TRBD2|-|14|TRBV5-6
CASLLAGGNNEQFF
TGTGCCAGCCTATTAGCGGGGGGGAATAATGAGCAGTTCTTC
>TRBJ1-1|-|few|13|TRBV5-4
CASSLVGGDEAFF
TGTGCCAGCAGCTTGGTAGGCGGGGATGAAGCTTTCTTT
>TRBJ2-1|-|-|13|TRBV4-2
CASTGANNNEQFF
TGTGCCAGCACGGGGGCTAATAACAATGAGCAGTTCTTC
>TRBJ2-5|TRBD2|once|18|TRBV10-3
CAISESMYSGGGEETQYF
TGTGCCATCAGTGAGTCGATGTACAGCGGGGGGGGAGAAGAGACCCAGTACTTC
>TRBJ1-5|-|-|14|TRBV5-6
CASSLGGARSSQHF
TGTGCCAGCAGCTTGGGAGGGGCCCGCTCGTCCCAGCATTTT
>TRBJ2-4|TRBD2|-|15|TRBV7-2
CASSLSSGGANIQYF
TGTGCCAGCAGCTTAAGCAGCGGGGGGGCGAACATTCAGTACTTC
>TRBJ1-1|-|few|13|TRBV5-5
CASSRFLNTEAFF
TGTGCCAGCTCGAGGTTCCTGAACACTGAAGCTTTCTTT
>TRBJ2-1|-|-|13|TRBV9
CASSVKGNNEQFF
TGTGCCAGCAGCGTAAAGGGGAACAATGAGCAGTTCTTC